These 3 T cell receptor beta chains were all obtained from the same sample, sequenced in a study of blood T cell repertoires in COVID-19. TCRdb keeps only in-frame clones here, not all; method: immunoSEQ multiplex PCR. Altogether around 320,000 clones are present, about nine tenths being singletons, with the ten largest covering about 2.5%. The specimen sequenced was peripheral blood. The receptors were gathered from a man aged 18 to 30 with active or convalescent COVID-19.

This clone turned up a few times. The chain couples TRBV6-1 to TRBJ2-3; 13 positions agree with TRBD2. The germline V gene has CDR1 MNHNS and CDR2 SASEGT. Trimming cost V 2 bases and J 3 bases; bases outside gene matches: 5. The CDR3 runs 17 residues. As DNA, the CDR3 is TGTGCCAGCAGTGAACGGACTAGCGGGAGTTGGACAGATACGCAGTATTTT. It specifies CASSERTSGSWTDTQYF.

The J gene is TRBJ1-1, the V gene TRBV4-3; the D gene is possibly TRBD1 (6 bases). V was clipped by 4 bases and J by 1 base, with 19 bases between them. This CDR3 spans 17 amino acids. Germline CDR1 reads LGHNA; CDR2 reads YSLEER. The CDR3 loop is CASSLVQGVGQNTEAFF. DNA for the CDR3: TGCGCCAGCAGCCTCGTACAGGGAGTAGGCCAGAACACTGAAGCTTTCTTT.

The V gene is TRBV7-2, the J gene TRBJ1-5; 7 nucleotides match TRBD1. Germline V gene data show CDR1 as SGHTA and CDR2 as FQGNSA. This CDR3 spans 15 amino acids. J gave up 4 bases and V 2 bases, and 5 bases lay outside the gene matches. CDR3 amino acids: CASSLRTGLNQPQHF. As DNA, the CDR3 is TGTGCCAGCAGCTTACGGACAGGTTTAAATCAGCCCCAGCATTTT.